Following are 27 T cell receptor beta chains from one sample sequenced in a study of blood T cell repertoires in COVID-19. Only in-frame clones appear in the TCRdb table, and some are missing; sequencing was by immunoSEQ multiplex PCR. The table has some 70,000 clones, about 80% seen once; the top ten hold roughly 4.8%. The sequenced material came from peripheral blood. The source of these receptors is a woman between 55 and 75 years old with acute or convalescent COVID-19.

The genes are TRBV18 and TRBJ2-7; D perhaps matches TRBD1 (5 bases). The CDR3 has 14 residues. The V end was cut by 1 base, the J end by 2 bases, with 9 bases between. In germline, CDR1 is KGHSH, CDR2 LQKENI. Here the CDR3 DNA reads TGTGCCAGCTCACCACGGGGCAGCCCCTACGAGCAGTACTTC. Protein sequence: CASSPRGSPYEQYF.

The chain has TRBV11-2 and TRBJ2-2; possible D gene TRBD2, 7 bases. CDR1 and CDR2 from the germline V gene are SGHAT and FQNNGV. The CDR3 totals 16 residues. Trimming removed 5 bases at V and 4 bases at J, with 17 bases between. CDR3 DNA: TGTGCCAGCAGCGCAATGGGGGGGCCCGTCACCGGGGAGCTGTTTTTT. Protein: CASSAMGGPVTGELFF.

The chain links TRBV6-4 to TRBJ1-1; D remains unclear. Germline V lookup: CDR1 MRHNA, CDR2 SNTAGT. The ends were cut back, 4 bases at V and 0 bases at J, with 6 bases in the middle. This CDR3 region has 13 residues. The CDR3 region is CASSATVNTEAFF. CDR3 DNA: TGTGCCAGCAGTGCTACAGTGAACACTGAAGCTTTCTTT.

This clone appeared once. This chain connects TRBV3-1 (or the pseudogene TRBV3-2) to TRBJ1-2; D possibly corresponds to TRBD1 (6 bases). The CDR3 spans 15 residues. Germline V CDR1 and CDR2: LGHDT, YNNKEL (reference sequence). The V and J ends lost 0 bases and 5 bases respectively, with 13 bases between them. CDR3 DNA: TGTGCCAGCAGCCAAGATCCCGGCAGGGGATATGGCTACACCTTC. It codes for CASSQDPGRGYGYTF.

For the CDR3, the DNA is TGTGCCAGCAGCGTACAAACGACGGGAGGGAACACTGAAGCTTTCTTT. This encodes CASSVQTTGGNTEAFF. J is TRBJ1-1 and V is TRBV9; D unclear. Germline V lookup: CDR1 SGDLS, CDR2 YYNGEE. The CDR3 is 16 residues long. Trimming took 1 base from V and 1 from J, leaving 14 bases between them. Drawing the rest from reference TRBV9 and TRBJ1-1, the complete variable domain is DSGVTQTPKHLITATGQRVTLRCSPRSGDLSVYWYQQSLDQGLQFLIQYYNGEERAKGNILERFSAQQFPDLHSELNLSSLELGDSALYFCASSVQTTGGNTEAFFGQGTRLTVV.

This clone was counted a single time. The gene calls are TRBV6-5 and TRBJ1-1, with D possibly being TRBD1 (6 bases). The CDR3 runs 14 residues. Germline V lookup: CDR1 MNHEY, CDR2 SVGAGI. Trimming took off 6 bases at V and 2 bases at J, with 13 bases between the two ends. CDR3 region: CASSGQPLNTEAFF. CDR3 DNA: TGTGCCAGCAGCGGACAGCCGCTTAACACTGAAGCTTTCTTT.

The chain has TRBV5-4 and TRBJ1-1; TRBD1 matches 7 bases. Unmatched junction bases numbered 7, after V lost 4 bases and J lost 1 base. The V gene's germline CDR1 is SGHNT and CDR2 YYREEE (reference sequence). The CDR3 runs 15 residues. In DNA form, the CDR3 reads TGTGCCAGCAGCGGGGGACAGACTCCGAACACTGAAGCTTTCTTT. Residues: CASSGGQTPNTEAFF.

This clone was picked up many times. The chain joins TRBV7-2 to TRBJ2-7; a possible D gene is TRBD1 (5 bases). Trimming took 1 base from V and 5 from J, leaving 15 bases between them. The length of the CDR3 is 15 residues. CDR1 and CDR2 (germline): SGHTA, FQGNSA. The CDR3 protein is CASSLVWTSSHEQYF. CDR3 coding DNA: TGTGCCAGCAGCTTAGTTTGGACATCGTCGCACGAGCAGTACTTC.

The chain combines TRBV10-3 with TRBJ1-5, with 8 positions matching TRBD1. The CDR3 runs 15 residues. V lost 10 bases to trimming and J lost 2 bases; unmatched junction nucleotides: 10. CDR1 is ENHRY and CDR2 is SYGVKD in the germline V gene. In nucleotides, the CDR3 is TGTGCCACTGCGTCGACAGGGGTTGGCAATCAGCCCCAGCATTTT. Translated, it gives CATASTGVGNQPQHF.

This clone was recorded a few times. The CDR3 DNA follows: TGTGCCAGCAGCGGCGGGACAGGCGATCAGCCCCAGCATTTT. Translated: CASSGGTGDQPQHF. The chain recombines TRBV3-1 (or the pseudogene TRBV3-2) with TRBJ1-5; 8 nucleotides match TRBD1. Looked up from germline, CDR1 is LGHDT and CDR2 is YNNKEL (reference sequence). This CDR3 is 14 amino acids long. The V and J ends lost 5 bases and 5 bases, in that order; junction bases with no gene match: 5.

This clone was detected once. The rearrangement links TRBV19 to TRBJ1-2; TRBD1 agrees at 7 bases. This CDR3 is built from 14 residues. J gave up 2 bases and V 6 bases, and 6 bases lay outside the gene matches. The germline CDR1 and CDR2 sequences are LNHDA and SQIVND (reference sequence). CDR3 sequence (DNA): TGTGCCAGTAGCAGGTCAGGGGGAAACTATGGCTACACCTTC. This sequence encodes CASSRSGGNYGYTF. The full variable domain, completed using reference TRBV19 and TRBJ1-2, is DGGITQSPKYLFRKEGQNVTLSCEQNLNHDAMYWYRQDPGQGLRLIYYSQIVNDFQKGDIAEGYSVSREKKESFPLTVTSAQKNPTAFYLCASSRSGGNYGYTFGSGTRLTVV.

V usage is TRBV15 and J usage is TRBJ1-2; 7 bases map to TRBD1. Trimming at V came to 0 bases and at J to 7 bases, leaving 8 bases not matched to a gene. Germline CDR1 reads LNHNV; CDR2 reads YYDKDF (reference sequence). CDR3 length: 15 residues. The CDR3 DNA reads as TGTGCCACCAGCAGAGATCCTACAGGGGAGAGTGGCTACACCTTC. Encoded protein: CATSRDPTGESGYTF.

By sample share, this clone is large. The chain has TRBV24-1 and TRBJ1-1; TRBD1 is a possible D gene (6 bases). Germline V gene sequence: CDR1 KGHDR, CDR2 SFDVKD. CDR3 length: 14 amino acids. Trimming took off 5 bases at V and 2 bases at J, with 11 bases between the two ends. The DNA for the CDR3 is TGTGCCACCAGTGCTGCAGGGGAAAACACTGAAGCTTTCTTT. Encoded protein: CATSAAGENTEAFF.

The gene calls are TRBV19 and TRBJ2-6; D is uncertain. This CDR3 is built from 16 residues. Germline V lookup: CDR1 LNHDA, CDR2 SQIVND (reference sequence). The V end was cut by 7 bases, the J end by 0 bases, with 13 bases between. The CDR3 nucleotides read TGTGCCAGTAAGGAGCAGCGCAGCTCTGGGGCCAACGTCCTGACTTTC. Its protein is CASKEQRSSGANVLTF.

CDR3 nucleotides: TGTGCCAGCAAAAACAGGGGCGGCACCGGGGAGCTGTTTTTT. Its protein is CASKNRGGTGELFF. This chain links TRBV2 with TRBJ2-2; 7 bases map to TRBD1. Germline V gene data show CDR1 as SNHLY and CDR2 as FYNNEI. The length of the CDR3 is 14 residues. V dropped 7 bases and J dropped 4; count of bases not matched to a gene: 6.

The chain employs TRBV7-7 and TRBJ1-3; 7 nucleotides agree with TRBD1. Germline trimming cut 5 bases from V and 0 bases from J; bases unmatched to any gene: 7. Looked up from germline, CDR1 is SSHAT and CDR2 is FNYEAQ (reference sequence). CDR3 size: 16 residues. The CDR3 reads CASSLGTANSGNTIYF. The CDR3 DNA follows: TGTGCCAGCAGCCTAGGGACAGCAAACTCTGGAAACACCATATATTTT.

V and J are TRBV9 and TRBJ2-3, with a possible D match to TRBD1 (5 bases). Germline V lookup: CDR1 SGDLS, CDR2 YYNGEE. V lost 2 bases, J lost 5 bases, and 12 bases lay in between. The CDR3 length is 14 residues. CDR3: CASSVTGMGDTQYF. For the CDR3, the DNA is TGTGCCAGCAGCGTTACAGGAATGGGAGATACGCAGTATTTT.

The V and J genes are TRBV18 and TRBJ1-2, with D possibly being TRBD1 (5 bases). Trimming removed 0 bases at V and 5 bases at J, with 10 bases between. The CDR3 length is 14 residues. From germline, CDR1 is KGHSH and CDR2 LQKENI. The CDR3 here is CASSPPSRGYGYTF. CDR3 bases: TGTGCCAGCTCACCACCGAGTAGGGGTTATGGCTACACCTTC.

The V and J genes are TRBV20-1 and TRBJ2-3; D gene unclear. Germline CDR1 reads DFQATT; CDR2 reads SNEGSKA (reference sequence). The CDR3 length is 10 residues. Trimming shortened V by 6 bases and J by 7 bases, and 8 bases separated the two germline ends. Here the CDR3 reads CSAWLHTQYF. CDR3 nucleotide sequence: TGCAGTGCGTGGCTTCATACGCAGTATTTT.

CDR3 amino acids: CASSSQGAQETQYF. CDR3 DNA: TGTGCCAGCAGCTCCCAGGGGGCCCAAGAGACCCAGTACTTC. The chain has TRBV7-2 and TRBJ2-5; 8 bases match TRBD1. The CDR3 consists of 14 residues. Germline V lookup: CDR1 SGHTA, CDR2 FQGNSA. The V segment lost 4 bases and the J segment 1 base; nucleotides outside the gene matches: 2.

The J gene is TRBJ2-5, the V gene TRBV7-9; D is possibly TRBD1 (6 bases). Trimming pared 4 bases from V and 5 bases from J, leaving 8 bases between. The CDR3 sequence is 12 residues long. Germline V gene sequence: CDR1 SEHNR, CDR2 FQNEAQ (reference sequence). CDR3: CASSSRGETQYF. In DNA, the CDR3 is TGTGCCAGCAGCTCGAGGGGGGAGACCCAGTACTTC. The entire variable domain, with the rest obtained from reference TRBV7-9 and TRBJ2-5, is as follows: DTGVSQNPRHKITKRGQNVTFRCDPISEHNRLYWYRQTLGQGPEFLTYFQNEAQLEKSRLLSDRFSAERPKGSFSTLEIQRTEQGDSAMYLCASSSRGETQYFGPGTRLLVL.

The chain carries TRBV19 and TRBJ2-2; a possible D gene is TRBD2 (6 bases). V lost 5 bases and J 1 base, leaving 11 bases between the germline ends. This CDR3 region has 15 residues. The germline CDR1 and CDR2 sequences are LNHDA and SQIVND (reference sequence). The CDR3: CASSREAGNTGELFF. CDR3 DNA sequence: TGTGCCAGTAGTCGCGAAGCGGGGAACACCGGGGAGCTGTTTTTT.

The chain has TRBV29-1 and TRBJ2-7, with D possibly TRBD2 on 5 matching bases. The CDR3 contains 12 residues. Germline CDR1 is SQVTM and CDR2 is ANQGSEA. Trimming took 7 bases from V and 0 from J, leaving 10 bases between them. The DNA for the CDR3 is TGCAGCGCTAGCTCCTTCTCCTACGAGCAGTACTTC. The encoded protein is CSASSFSYEQYF.

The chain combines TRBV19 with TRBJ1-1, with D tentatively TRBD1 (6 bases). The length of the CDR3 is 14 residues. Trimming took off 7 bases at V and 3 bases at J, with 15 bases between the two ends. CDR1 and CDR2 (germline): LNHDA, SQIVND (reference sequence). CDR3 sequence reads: CASISDSPDTEAFF. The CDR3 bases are TGTGCCAGTATCTCGGACAGCCCAGACACTGAAGCTTTCTTT.

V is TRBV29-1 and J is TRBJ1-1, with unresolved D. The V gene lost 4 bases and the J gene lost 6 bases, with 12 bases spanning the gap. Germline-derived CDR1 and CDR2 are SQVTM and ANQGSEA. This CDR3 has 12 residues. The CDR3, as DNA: TGCAGCGTTGTATCAGAGGACTCTGAAGCTTTCTTT. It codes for CSVVSEDSEAFF.

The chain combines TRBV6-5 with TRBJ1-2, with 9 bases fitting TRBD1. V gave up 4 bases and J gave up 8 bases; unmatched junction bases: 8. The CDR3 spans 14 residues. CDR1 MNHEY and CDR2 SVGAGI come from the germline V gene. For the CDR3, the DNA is TGTGCCAGCAGTTCGGGACAGGGTTGGTGGGGCTACACCTTC. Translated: CASSSGQGWWGYTF.

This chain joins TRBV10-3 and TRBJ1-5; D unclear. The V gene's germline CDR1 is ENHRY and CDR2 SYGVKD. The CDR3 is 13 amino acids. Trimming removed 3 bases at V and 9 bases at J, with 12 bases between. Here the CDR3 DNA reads TGTGCCATCAGTGAAGGAGTCCGGGGGCCCCAGCATTTT. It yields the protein CAISEGVRGPQHF.